These 7 T cell receptor beta chains share one sample of origin, sequenced in a study of blood T cell repertoires in COVID-19. Assay: immunoSEQ multiplex PCR; the TCRdb copy retains only in-frame clones and omits some. This repertoire shows about 400,000 clones, approximately 90% found once; its top ten account for 0.95% to 1%. Source material: PBMCs or T cells enriched from blood (not recorded which). The receptors were sampled from a woman aged 30 to 39 with acute COVID-19.

This chain joins TRBV5-6 and TRBJ1-1, with D maybe TRBD1 (6 bases). Germline V gives CDR1 SGHDT, CDR2 YYEEEE. The V end lost 0 bases, the J end lost 0 bases, and 9 bases lay between the germline ends. This CDR3 has 15 amino acids. This chain's CDR3 is CASSLVGGLNTEAFF. The DNA of the CDR3 is TGTGCCAGCAGCTTGGTTGGGGGCTTGAACACTGAAGCTTTCTTT.

The rearrangement links TRBV7-9 to TRBJ2-3; no clear D gene. There are 16 residues in the CDR3. Trimming removed 1 base from V and 5 bases from J, with 16 bases in between. The V gene's germline CDR1 is SEHNR and CDR2 FQNEAQ (reference sequence). This CDR3 reads CASSLGVHPPGDTQYF. Here the CDR3 DNA reads TGTGCCAGCAGCTTAGGCGTACACCCACCGGGAGATACGCAGTATTTT. Variable domain in full (rest from reference TRBV7-9 and TRBJ2-3): DTGVSQNPRHKITKRGQNVTFRCDPISEHNRLYWYRQTLGQGPEFLTYFQNEAQLEKSRLLSDRFSAERPKGSFSTLEIQRTEQGDSAMYLCASSLGVHPPGDTQYFGPGTRLTVL.

Worth noting for this clone: Other DNA sequences from this sample encode an identical CDR3 as well. The chain is built from TRBV7-3 and TRBJ1-6, with a weak D call TRBD1 (6 bases). Trimming pared 6 bases from V and 9 bases from J, leaving 12 bases between. The CDR3 length is 13 residues. Germline-derived CDR1 and CDR2 are SGHTA and FQGTGA. The CDR3 region has the DNA TGTGCCAGCAGTTCCACAGGGAGTTCACCCCTCCACTTT. This translates into CASSSTGSSPLHF.

The chain carries TRBV11-1 and TRBJ1-2; D gene unclear. V was trimmed by 5 bases and J by 2 bases, leaving 12 bases between them. The length of the CDR3 is 14 residues. Germline V gene lookup returns CDR1 SGHAT and CDR2 FQDESV (reference sequence). The CDR3 protein is CASSENPGNYGYTF. Written as DNA, the CDR3 is TGTGCCAGCAGCGAAAATCCCGGGAACTATGGCTACACCTTC.

V usage is TRBV19 and J usage is TRBJ1-1; weak D call: TRBD1 (5 bases). CDR1 is LNHDA, CDR2 SQIVND, per germline (reference sequence). The CDR3 has 15 amino acids. The V end lost 3 bases, the J end lost 5 bases, and 16 bases lay between the germline ends. CDR3 amino acids: CASSMEKGARTEAFF. The CDR3 DNA sequence: TGTGCCAGTAGTATGGAGAAAGGGGCGCGGACTGAAGCTTTCTTT.

The rearrangement links TRBV6-5 to TRBJ2-1; a weak D match, TRBD2 (6 bases). V shed 7 bases and J shed 7 bases, with 14 bases lying between them. The CDR3 totals 13 residues. Germline V gene data show CDR1 as MNHEY and CDR2 as SVGAGI. CDR3 protein: CASKWRGKNEQFF. Written as DNA, the CDR3 is TGTGCCAGCAAGTGGAGGGGTAAAAATGAGCAGTTCTTC.

The rearrangement links TRBV9 to TRBJ1-1, with a weak D call TRBD1 (5 bases). Germline V lookup: CDR1 SGDLS, CDR2 YYNGEE. The CDR3 has 14 residues. Trimming pared 6 bases from V and 2 bases from J, leaving 14 bases between. CDR3 nucleotide sequence: TGTGCCAGCAACGTGGGGGGGATTAACACTGAAGCTTTCTTT. This gives the protein CASNVGGINTEAFF.